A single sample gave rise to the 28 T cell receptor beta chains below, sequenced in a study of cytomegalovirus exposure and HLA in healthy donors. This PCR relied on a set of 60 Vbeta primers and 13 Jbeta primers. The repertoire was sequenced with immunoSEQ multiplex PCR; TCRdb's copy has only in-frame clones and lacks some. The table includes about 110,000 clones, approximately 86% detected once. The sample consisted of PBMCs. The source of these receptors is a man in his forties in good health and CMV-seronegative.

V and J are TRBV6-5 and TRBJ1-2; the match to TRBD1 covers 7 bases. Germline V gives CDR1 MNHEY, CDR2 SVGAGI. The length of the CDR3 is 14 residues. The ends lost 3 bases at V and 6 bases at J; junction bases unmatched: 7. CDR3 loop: CASSYSRGFDGYTF. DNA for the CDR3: TGTGCCAGCAGTTATTCCAGGGGGTTCGATGGCTACACCTTC.

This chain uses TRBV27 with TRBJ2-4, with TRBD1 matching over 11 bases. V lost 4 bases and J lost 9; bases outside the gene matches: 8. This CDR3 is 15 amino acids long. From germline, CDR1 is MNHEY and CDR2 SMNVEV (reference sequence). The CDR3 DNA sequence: TGTGCCAGCAGTTCCCGGGACAGGGGGGAAGGCATTCAGTACTTC. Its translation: CASSSRDRGEGIQYF.

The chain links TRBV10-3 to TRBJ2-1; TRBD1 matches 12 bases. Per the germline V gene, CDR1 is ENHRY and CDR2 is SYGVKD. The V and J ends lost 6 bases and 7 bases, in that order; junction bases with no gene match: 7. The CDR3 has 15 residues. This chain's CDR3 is CAISLGQGAPNEQFF. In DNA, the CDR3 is TGTGCCATCAGCTTGGGACAGGGGGCCCCGAATGAGCAGTTCTTC.

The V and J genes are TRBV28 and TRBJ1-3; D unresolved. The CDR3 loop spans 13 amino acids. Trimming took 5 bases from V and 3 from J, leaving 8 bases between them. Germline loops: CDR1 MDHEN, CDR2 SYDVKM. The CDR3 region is CASSPPGGNTIYF. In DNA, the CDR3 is TGTGCCAGCAGTCCCCCCGGTGGAAACACCATATATTTT.

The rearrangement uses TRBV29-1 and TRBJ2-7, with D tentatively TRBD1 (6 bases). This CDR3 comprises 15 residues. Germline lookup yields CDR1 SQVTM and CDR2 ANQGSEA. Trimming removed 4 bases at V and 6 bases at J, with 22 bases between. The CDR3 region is CSVGFSSGVPGEQYF. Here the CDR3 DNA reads TGCAGCGTTGGGTTCTCTTCAGGGGTCCCCGGCGAGCAGTACTTC.

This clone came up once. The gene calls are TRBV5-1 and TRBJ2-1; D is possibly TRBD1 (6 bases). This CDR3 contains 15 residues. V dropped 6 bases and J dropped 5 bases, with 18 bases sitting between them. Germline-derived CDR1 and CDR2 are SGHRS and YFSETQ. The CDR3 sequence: CASTPLRQVNNEQFF. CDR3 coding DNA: TGCGCCAGCACCCCCCTACGACAGGTTAACAATGAGCAGTTCTTC.

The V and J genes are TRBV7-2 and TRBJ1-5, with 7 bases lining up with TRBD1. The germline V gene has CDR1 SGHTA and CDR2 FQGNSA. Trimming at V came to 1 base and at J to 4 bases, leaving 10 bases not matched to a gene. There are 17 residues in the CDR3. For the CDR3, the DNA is TGTGCCAGCAGCTTAGGACTCGACAGGGCAGGTAATCAGCCCCAGCATTTT. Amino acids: CASSLGLDRAGNQPQHF.

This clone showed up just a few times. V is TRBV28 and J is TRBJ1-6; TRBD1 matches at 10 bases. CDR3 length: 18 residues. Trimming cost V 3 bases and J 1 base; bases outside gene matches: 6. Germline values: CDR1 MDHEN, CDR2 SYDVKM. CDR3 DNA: TGTGCCAGCAGTTTCCTACCGGGACAGGGGTCCTATAATTCACCCCTCCACTTT. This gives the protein CASSFLPGQGSYNSPLHF.

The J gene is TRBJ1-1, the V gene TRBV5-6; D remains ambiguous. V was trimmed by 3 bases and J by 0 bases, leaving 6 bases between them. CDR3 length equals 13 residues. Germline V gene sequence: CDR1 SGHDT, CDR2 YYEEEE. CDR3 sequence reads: CASSYYMNTEAFF. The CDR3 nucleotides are TGTGCCAGCAGCTATTACATGAACACTGAAGCTTTCTTT.

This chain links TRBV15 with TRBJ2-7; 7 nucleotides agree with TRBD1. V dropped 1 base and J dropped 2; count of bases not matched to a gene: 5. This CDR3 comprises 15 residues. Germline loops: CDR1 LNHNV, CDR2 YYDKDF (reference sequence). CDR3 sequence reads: CATSRGPTGTYEQYF. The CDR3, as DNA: TGTGCCACCAGCAGAGGACCGACAGGGACCTACGAGCAGTACTTC. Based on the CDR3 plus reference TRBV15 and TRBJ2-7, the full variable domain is DAMVIQNPRYQVTQFGKPVTLSCSQTLNHNVMYWYQQKSSQAPKLLFHYYDKDFNNEADTPDNFQSRRPNTSFCFLDIRSPGLGDTAMYLCATSRGPTGTYEQYFGPGTRLTVT.

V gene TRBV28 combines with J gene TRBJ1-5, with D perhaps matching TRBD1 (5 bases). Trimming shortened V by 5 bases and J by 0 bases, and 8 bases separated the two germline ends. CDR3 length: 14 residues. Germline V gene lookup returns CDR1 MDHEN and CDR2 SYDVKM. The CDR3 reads CASSRTLSNQPQHF. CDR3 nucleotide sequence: TGTGCCAGCAGTCGGACACTTAGCAATCAGCCCCAGCATTTT.

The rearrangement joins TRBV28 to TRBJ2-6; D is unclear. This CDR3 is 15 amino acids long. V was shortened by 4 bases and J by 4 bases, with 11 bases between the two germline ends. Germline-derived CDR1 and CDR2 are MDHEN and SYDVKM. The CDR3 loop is CASSSQVPGANVLTF. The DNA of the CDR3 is TGTGCCAGCAGTTCCCAGGTCCCCGGGGCCAACGTCCTGACTTTC. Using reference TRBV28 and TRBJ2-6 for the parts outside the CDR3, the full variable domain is DVKVTQSSRYLVKRTGEKVFLECVQDMDHENMFWYRQDPGLGLRLIYFSYDVKMKEKGDIPEGYSVSREKKERFSLILESASTNQTSMYLCASSSQVPGANVLTFGAGSRLTVL.

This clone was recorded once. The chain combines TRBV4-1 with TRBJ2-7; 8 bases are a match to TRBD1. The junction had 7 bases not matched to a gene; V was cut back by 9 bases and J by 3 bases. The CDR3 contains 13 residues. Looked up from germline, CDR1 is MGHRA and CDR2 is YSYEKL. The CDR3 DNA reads TGCGCCAGTTTTCGACAGGGGCACTACGAGCAGTACTTC. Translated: CASFRQGHYEQYF.

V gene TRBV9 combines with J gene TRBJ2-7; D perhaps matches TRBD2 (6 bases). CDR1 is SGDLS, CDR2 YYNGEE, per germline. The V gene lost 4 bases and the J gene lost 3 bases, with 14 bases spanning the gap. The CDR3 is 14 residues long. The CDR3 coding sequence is TGTGCCAGCAGCCCCGGAGGGACCCTCTACGAGCAGTACTTC. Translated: CASSPGGTLYEQYF.

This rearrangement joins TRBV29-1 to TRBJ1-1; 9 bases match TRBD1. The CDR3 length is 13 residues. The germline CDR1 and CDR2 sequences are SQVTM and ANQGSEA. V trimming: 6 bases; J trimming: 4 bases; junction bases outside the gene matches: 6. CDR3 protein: CSVAQTGGTEAFF. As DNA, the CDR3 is TGCAGCGTCGCGCAGACAGGGGGCACTGAAGCTTTCTTT.

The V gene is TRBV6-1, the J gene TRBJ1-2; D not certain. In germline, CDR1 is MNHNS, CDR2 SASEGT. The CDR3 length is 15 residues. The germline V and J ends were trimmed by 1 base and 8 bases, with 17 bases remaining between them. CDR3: CASSEVTPGFEGYTF. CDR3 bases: TGTGCCAGCAGTGAAGTTACCCCCGGGTTCGAGGGCTACACCTTC.

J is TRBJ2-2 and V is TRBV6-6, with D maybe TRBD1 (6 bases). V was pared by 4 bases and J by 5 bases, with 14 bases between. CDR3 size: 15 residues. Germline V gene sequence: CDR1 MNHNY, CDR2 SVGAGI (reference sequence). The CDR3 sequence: CASSLDSLQTGELFF. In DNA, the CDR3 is TGTGCCAGCAGTTTGGACAGCCTACAAACCGGGGAGCTGTTTTTT.

CDR3 nucleotide sequence: TGTGCCAGCAGCCCCCCGACAGGCAGTACTGAAGCTTTCTTT. It is translated as CASSPPTGSTEAFF. J is TRBJ1-1 and V is TRBV7-9, with D perhaps matching TRBD1 (6 bases). Germline loops: CDR1 SEHNR, CDR2 FQNEAQ (reference sequence). The CDR3 contains 14 residues. V was cut by 5 bases and J by 5 bases, with 15 bases left in between.

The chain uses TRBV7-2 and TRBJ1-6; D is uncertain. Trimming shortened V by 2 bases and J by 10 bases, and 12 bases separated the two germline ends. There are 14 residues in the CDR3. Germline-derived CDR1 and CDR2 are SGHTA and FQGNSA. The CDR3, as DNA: TGTGCCAGCAGCTTAAAACTTGACTGGTCACCCCTCCACTTT. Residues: CASSLKLDWSPLHF. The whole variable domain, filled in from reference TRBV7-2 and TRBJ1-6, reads GAGVSQSPSNKVTEKGKDVELRCDPISGHTALYWYRQSLGQGLEFLIYFQGNSAPDKSGLPSDRFSAERTGGSVSTLTIQRTQQEDSAVYLCASSLKLDWSPLHFGNGTRLTVT.

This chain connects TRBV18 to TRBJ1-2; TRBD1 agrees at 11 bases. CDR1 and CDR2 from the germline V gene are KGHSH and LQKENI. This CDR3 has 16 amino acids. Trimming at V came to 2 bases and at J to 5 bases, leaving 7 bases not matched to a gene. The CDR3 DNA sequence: TGTGCCAGCTCACCAAGCTCCGGGACAGGGGGTTATGGCTACACCTTC. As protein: CASSPSSGTGGYGYTF.

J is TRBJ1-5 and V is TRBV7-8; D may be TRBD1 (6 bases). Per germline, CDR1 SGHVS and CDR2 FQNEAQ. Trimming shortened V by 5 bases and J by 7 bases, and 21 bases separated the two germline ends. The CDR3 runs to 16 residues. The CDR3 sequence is CASSPLGTSIGQPQHF. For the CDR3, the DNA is TGTGCCAGCAGCCCGTTGGGGACATCCATAGGGCAGCCCCAGCATTTT.

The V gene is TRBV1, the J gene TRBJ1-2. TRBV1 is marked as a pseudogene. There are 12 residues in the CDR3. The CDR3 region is CTSRRGIHGYTF. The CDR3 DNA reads TGCACCAGCAGACGGGGGATCCATGGCTACACCTTC.

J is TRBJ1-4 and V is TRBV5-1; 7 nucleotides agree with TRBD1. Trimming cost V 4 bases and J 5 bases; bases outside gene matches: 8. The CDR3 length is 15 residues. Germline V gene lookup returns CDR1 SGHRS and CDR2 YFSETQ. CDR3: CASSPGTVRNEKLFF. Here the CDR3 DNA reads TGCGCCAGCAGCCCAGGGACAGTTAGGAATGAAAAACTGTTTTTT. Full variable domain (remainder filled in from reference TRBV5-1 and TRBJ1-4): KAGVTQTPRYLIKTRGQQVTLSCSPISGHRSVSWYQQTPGQGLQFLFEYFSETQRNKGNFPGRFSGRQFSNSRSEMNVSTLELGDSALYLCASSPGTVRNEKLFFGSGTQLSVL.

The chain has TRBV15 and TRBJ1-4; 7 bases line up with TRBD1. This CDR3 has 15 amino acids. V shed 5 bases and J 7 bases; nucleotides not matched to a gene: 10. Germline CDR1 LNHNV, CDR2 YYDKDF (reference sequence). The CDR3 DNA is TGTGCCACCAGCTTTTCTAAGGGGGCCAGTGAAAAACTGTTTTTT. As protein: CATSFSKGASEKLFF.

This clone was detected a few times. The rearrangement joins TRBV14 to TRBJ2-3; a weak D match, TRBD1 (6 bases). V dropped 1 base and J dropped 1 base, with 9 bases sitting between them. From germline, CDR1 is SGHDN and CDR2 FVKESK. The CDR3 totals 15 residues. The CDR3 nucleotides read TGTGCCAGCAGCCAAGTAAGGACAGGCACAGATACGCAGTATTTT. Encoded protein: CASSQVRTGTDTQYF.

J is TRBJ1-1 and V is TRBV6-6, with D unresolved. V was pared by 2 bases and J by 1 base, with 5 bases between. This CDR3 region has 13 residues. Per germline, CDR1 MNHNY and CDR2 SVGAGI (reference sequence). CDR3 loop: CASSYRGNTEAFF. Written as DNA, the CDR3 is TGTGCCAGCAGTTACCGAGGGAACACTGAAGCTTTCTTT.

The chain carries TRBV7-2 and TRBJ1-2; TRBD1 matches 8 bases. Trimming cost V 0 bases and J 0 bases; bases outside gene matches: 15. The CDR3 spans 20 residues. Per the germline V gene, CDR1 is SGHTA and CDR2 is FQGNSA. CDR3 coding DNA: TGTGCCAGCAGCTTAGCCGTAGAGGACAGGGCCTTAATTCCTAACTATGGCTACACCTTC. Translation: CASSLAVEDRALIPNYGYTF.

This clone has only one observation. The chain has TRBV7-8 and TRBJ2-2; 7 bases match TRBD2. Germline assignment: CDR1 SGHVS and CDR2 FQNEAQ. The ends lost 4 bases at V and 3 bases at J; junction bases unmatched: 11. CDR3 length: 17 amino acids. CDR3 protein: CASSSHAGEIDTGELFF. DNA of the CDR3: TGTGCCAGCAGCTCCCACGCGGGGGAGATAGACACCGGGGAGCTGTTTTTT. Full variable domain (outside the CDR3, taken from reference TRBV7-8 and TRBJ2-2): GAGVSQSPRYKVAKRGQDVALRCDPISGHVSLFWYQQALGQGPEFLTYFQNEAQLDKSGLPSDRFFAERPEGSVSTLKIQRTQQEDSAVYLCASSSHAGEIDTGELFFGEGSRLTVL.